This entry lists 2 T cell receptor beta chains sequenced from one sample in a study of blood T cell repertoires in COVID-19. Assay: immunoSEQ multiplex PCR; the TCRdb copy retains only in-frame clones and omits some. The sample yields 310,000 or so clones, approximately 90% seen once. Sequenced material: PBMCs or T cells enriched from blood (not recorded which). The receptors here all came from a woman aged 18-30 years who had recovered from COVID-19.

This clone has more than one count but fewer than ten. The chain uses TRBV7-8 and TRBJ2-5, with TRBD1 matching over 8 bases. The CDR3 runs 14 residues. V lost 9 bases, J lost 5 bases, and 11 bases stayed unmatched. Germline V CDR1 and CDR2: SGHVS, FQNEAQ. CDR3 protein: CASTGGTGRETQYF. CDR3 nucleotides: TGTGCCAGTACTGGGGGGACAGGTAGGGAGACCCAGTACTTC.

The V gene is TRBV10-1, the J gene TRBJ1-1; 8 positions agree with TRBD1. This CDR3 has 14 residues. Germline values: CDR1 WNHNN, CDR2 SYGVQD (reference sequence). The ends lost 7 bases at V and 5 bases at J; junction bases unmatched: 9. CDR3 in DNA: TGCGCCAGCAAACCGGACAGGGTTGGAACTGAAGCTTTCTTT. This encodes CASKPDRVGTEAFF.